The 4 T cell receptor beta chains below come from one sample, sequenced in a study of breast tumors, draining lymph nodes, adjacent tissues. Axillary draining lymph nodes of breast cancer patients supplied the node samples. TCRdb re-derived calls from the multiplex PCR reads in MiXCR, one entry per CDR3 protein. The repertoire consists of under 150,000 distinct CDR3 sequences, with approximately 20% occurring once and the leading ten covering 2.6%. Sequenced material: axillary lymph node tissue. The receptors were sampled from a female donor with breast cancer. Some clones in this sample may be carry-over from other donors' samples.

This clonotype was seen at least ten times. The genes are TRBV5-6 and TRBJ2-7; 8 bases agree with TRBD2. After removal of 0 bases from V and 5 bases from J, the junction contained 7 bases not matched to a gene. From germline, CDR1 is SGHDT and CDR2 YYEEEE. CDR3 length: 15 residues. In DNA form, the CDR3 reads TGTGCCAGCAGCTTGGCGGGGGGGGATTCCGACGAGCAGTACTTC. Protein sequence: CASSLAGGDSDEQYF.

In the case of this clonotype: Being one base from a much bigger clone, this may be a read error. This chain joins TRBV20-1 and TRBJ1-4, with D perhaps matching TRBD1 (6 bases). The CDR3 has 12 amino acids. V lost 0 bases and J lost 10, with 9 bases in between. The germline V gene encodes CDR1 DFQATT and CDR2 SNEGSKA (reference sequence). This CDR3 is CSARDLGGKLFF. The CDR3 coding sequence is TGCAGTGCTAGAGATTTAGGGGGAAAACTGTTTTTT.

This clonotype was detected ten times or more. The rearrangement joins TRBV7-2 to TRBJ2-5; no reliable D call. V gave up 3 bases and J gave up 3 bases, with 8 bases separating them. This CDR3 comprises 13 residues. The V gene's germline CDR1 is SGHTA and CDR2 FQGNSA. CDR3 region: CASSLLGKETQYF. CDR3 nucleotide sequence: TGTGCCAGCAGCTTGCTAGGAAAAGAGACCCAGTACTTC.

Comments on this clonotype: This sequence may be a read error, since a much larger clone differs from it by one base. This chain joins TRBV7-3 and TRBJ2-2; D is perhaps TRBD1 (7 bases). Germline assignment: CDR1 SGHTA and CDR2 FQGTGA. This CDR3 has 14 residues. The CDR3 region is CASSPSGGTGGLFF. The CDR3 DNA sequence: TGTGCCAGCAGCCCCTCAGGGGGAACCGGGGGGCTGTTTTTT.